This entry describes one TCR beta chain. This entry comes from a study of blood T cell repertoires in COVID-19. Study in general: Some COVID-19 samples were acute and others convalescent; all came from the United States, Italy and Spain.

As handled by the study authors: Reference gene primer amplification gave estimated nucleated cell counts. Measured with immunoSEQ multiplex PCR; TCRdb has only the in-frame clones, and not every one. V and J calls plus clone size are reproduced from that table; the DNA served to infer D and trimming. Of about 82,000 clones listed, around 89% were seen once; the top ten hold 1% to 1.5%. Recruitment covered about two dozen US areas and drew participants whose ages spanned roughly 18 to 100 years. Cohort assignment relied on participant-reported clinical history. The CDR3 totals 16 residues. Germline trimming cut 6 bases from V and 6 bases from J; bases unmatched to any gene: 12. Germline assignment: CDR1 LGHDT and CDR2 YNNKEL (reference sequence).

This clonotype was sampled from a woman aged 50 to 65 with acute COVID-19. This chain uses TRBV3-1 (or the pseudogene TRBV3-2) with TRBJ2-1; 9 nucleotides match TRBD1. Sequencing input: PBMCs or T cells enriched from blood (not recorded which). CDR3: CASRNTGTGNSNEQFF. The CDR3 nucleotides read TGTGCCAGCAGGAACACCGGGACAGGGAATAGCAATGAGCAGTTCTTC.